This TCR beta chain appears in the sequencing data of a study of monozygotic twins with cystic fibrosis. The CDR3 runs to 16 residues. Germline V gene sequence: CDR1 KGHSH, CDR2 LQKENI. V dropped 5 bases and J dropped 4; count of bases not matched to a gene: 13. The table came from immunoSEQ multiplex PCR; TCRdb's copy has only in-frame clones and leaves some out. The sample consists of 20,000 to 30,000 clones, over 75% of them appearing once. The J gene is TRBJ1-2, the V gene TRBV18, with 7 bases that match TRBD1. The clonotype was recovered from a girl between 2 and 10 years old with cystic fibrosis. Sequenced sample: blood. CDR3 amino acids: CASSDPRDRRFYGYTF. The CDR3 bases are TGTGCCAGCTCAGACCCTCGGGACAGACGCTTCTATGGCTACACCTTC.